The sequence of this TCR beta chain was determined in a study of Graves' ophthalmopathy and Graves' hyperthyroidism. Study at large: Investigators collected peripheral blood at initial diagnosis, before any treatment was given. Study-wide results and limits: Both an approximately 70% sensitivity and an approximately 79% specificity characterized the model's predictions of ophthalmopathy progression.

With 0 bases clipped from V and 3 bases from J, the junction kept 5 bases outside the gene matches. This CDR3 is 16 amino acids long. Looked up from germline, CDR1 is SGHAT and CDR2 is FQNNGV. The sequenced template was RNA, covering the TCR beta CDR3 region. HTBI primers primed a first-round RT-PCR, and a second-round multiplex PCR followed. In TCRdb, the multiplex PCR reads were re-called with MiXCR into one record per CDR3 protein. This sample carries almost 400,000 distinct CDR3 sequences, 15% to 20% of them seen once, and the ten largest clones take roughly 1.6%. Concerning this clonotype: Its antigen is undetermined.

This clonotype originated in a woman aged 18-30 years with Graves' ophthalmopathy. Sequenced input: peripheral blood. The chain has TRBV11-2 and TRBJ2-7, with 10 bases that match TRBD2. CDR3 protein: CASSLEYTSGNYEQYF. The CDR3 coding sequence is TGTGCCAGCAGCTTAGAGTATACTAGCGGGAACTACGAGCAGTACTTC.